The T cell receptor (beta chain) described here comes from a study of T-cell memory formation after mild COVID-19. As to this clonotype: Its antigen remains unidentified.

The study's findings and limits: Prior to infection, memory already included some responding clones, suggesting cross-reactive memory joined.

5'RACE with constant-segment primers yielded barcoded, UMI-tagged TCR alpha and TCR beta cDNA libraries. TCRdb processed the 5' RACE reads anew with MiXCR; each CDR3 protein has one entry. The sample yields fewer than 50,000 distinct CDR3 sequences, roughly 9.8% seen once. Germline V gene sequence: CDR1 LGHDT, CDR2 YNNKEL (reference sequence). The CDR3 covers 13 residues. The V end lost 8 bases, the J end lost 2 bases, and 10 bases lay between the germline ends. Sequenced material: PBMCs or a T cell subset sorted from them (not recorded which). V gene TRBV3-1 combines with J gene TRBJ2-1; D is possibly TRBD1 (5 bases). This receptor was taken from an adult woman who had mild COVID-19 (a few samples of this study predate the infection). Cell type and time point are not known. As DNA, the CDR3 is TGTGCCAGCTCCCCAGGGACCTACAATGAGCAGTTCTTC. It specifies CASSPGTYNEQFF.